The rows below give T cell receptor beta chains drawn from one sample of a study of T-cell reconstitution after alpha-beta-depleted transplantation in children. Via MiXCR, TCRdb re-called the PCR reads, giving one row per CDR3 protein. The sample lists over 85,000 distinct CDR3 sequences, about 9.3% occurring once. The sample consisted of PBMCs from the stem cell graft donor, taken from the stem cell graft. These receptors came from a human donor who donated a stem cell graft to a child with acute lymphoblastic leukemia. Each CDR3 is given with its conserved first and last residue. D genes are given only for firm matches. Size is omitted from some rows. Given values are once, few, many or a class for expanded clones.

d_call j_call v_call clone_size cdr3_aa cdr3_nt
TRBD1 TRBJ1-6 TRBV10-3 many CAIRPGQPNSPLHF TGTGCCATCAGACCGGGACAGCCTAATTCACCCCTCCACTTT
NA TRBJ2-7 TRBV29-1 many CSVVGRGTYEQYF TGCAGCGTTGTGGGCAGGGGAACCTACGAGCAGTACTTC
NA TRBJ2-1 TRBV5-1 many CASSLDAPHYNEQFF TGCGCCAGCAGCTTGGACGCCCCTCACTACAATGAGCAGTTCTTC
NA TRBJ1-3 TRBV12-3/TRBV12-4 many CATAVGSSGNTIYF TGTGCCACCGCAGTAGGAAGCTCTGGAAACACCATATATTTT
NA TRBJ1-6 TRBV7-9 many CASSPEPPSHHF TGTGCCAGCAGCCCAGAGCCCCCCTCACACCACTTT
NA TRBJ1-5 TRBV15 many CATSRVLNRDLNQPQHF TGTGCCACCAGCAGGGTTCTAAACCGGGATCTCAATCAGCCCCAGCATTTT
TRBD1 TRBJ1-4 TRBV28 many CASSLWVGTVNEKLFF TGTGCCAGCAGTTTATGGGTCGGGACAGTTAATGAAAAACTGTTTTTT
NA TRBJ2-3 TRBV11-3 many CASSSRTNTDTQYF TGTGCCAGCAGCTCTCGGACCAACACAGATACGCAGTATTTT
NA TRBJ2-1 TRBV5-1 many CASSLLADNEQFF TGCGCCAGCAGCTTATTAGCGGACAATGAGCAGTTCTTC
NA TRBJ1-5 TRBV11-2 many CASSDIASSGYNQPQHF TGTGCCAGCAGCGATATAGCTAGTTCGGGGTACAATCAGCCCCAGCATTTT
TRBD1 TRBJ2-7 TRBV19 many CASSIRQGPYEQYF TGTGCCAGTAGTATACGACAGGGACCCTACGAGCAGTACTTC
TRBD2 TRBJ2-7 TRBV3-1 few CASTQAPPGASGFYEQYF TGTGCCAGCACCCAAGCGCCCCCTGGGGCTAGCGGGTTCTACGAGCAGTACTTC
TRBD1 TRBJ1-2 TRBV20-1 many CSARMGTGWGYTF TGCAGTGCTAGAATGGGGACAGGCTGGGGCTACACCTTC
NA TRBJ1-2 TRBV7-9 NA CASSPYVGVNYGYTF TGTGCCAGCAGCCCCTATGTGGGGGTCAACTATGGCTACACCTTC
NA TRBJ2-7 TRBV4-2 NA CASSQETSAPYEQYF TGTGCCAGCAGCCAAGAAACCAGCGCTCCCTACGAGCAGTACTTC
NA TRBJ2-5 TRBV7-2 many CASSLAGGGETQYF TGTGCCAGCAGCTTAGCCGGGGGCGGAGAGACCCAGTACTTC
NA TRBJ2-2 TRBV12-3/TRBV12-4 many CASRDGAAGELFF TGTGCCAGCAGGGACGGGGCCGCCGGGGAGCTGTTTTTT
NA TRBJ1-1 TRBV7-3 many CASSLEGMNTEAFF TGTGCCAGCAGCTTAGAGGGTATGAACACTGAAGCTTTCTTT
TRBD1 TRBJ2-7 TRBV20-1 many CSASLGQSDEQYF TGCAGTGCTAGCCTGGGACAGTCTGACGAGCAGTACTTC
TRBD1 TRBJ2-5 TRBV5-1 many CASSDASGTGEETQYF TGCGCCAGCAGCGACGCTTCCGGGACAGGTGAAGAGACCCAGTACTTC
TRBD2 TRBJ2-3 TRBV12-3/TRBV12-4 many CASRSGLAGGVSTDTQYF TGTGCCAGCAGATCCGGACTAGCGGGGGGAGTCAGCACAGATACGCAGTATTTT
TRBD2 TRBJ2-7 TRBV5-6 many CASSLAGLAGGFYEQYF TGTGCCAGCAGCTTGGCCGGGCTAGCGGGAGGCTTCTACGAGCAGTACTTC
TRBD2 TRBJ2-5 TRBV12-3/TRBV12-4 NA CASSLQRGKTQYF TGTGCCAGCAGTTTACAGCGGGGAAAGACCCAGTACTTC
NA TRBJ1-3 TRBV3-1 many CASSPEGLLFSGNTIYF TGTGCCAGCAGCCCCGAGGGACTTTTATTCTCTGGAAACACCATATATTTT
TRBD1 TRBJ2-7 TRBV6-1 many CASRAGTELYEQYF TGTGCCAGCAGGGCCGGGACAGAGCTTTACGAGCAGTACTTC
NA TRBJ2-3 TRBV5-1 many CASSLGRSTDTQYF TGCGCCAGCAGCTTAGGACGTAGCACAGATACGCAGTATTTT
NA TRBJ2-3 TRBV7-2 many CASSGAPDTQYF TGTGCCAGCAGCGGGGCGCCAGATACGCAGTATTTT
TRBD1 TRBJ2-7 TRBV5-5 many CASSLGRGQSSYEQYF TGTGCCAGCAGCTTGGGTCGGGGACAGAGCTCCTACGAGCAGTACTTC
NA TRBJ2-5 TRBV9 many CASSVLVGETQYF TGTGCCAGCAGCGTATTGGTCGGCGAGACCCAGTACTTC
NA TRBJ2-5 TRBV5-1 many CASSFEGLEAQYF TGCGCCAGCAGCTTCGAGGGCCTGGAGGCCCAGTACTTC
TRBD2 TRBJ2-7 TRBV6-5 many CATQLAATYEQYF TGTGCCACCCAACTAGCGGCTACCTACGAGCAGTACTTC
NA TRBJ2-5 TRBV20-1 many CSARGLQETQYF TGCAGTGCTAGGGGACTCCAAGAGACCCAGTACTTC
NA TRBJ2-7 TRBV20-1 many CSAREGGRRYEQYF TGCAGTGCTAGAGAGGGTGGCAGGAGGTACGAGCAGTACTTC
TRBD1 TRBJ2-7 TRBV30 NA CAWNQGAPAEQYF TGTGCCTGGAACCAGGGGGCACCGGCCGAGCAGTACTTC
TRBD2 TRBJ2-5 TRBV4-2 NA CASSLPGGRGETQYF TGTGCCAGCAGCCTTCCGGGAGGCCGCGGGGAGACCCAGTACTTC
TRBD1 TRBJ1-2 TRBV20-1 NA CSAKTNRGGWANYGYTF TGCAGTGCCAAGACTAACAGGGGTGGTTGGGCTAACTATGGCTACACCTTC
NA TRBJ1-2 TRBV7-9 many CASSLEAGLNYGYTF TGTGCCAGCAGCTTAGAGGCAGGGCTTAACTATGGCTACACCTTC
NA TRBJ1-5 TRBV20-1 many CSARGGISNQPQHF TGCAGTGCTAGAGGAGGGATAAGCAATCAGCCCCAGCATTTT
NA TRBJ2-3 TRBV2 many CASSEGLNGADTQYF TGTGCCAGCAGCGAGGGACTCAACGGGGCAGATACGCAGTATTTT
TRBD2 TRBJ2-5 TRBV3-1 many CASSHRTSGSRETQYF TGTGCCAGCAGCCATAGGACTAGCGGGAGTCGGGAGACCCAGTACTTC
NA TRBJ2-6 TRBV3-1 few CATLSSGANGLTF TGTGCCACCCTTTCCTCTGGGGCCAACGGCCTGACTTTC
TRBD1 TRBJ1-1 TRBV9 many CASSVRGGTEAFF TGTGCCAGCAGCGTCAGGGGGGGCACTGAAGCTTTCTTT
NA TRBJ1-4 TRBV7-2 many CASSLAGPQAEKLFF TGTGCCAGCAGCTTAGCGGGACCCCAGGCAGAAAAACTGTTTTTT
NA TRBJ2-7 TRBV30 few CAWSVRRSSYEQYF TGTGCCTGGAGTGTACGGAGGAGCTCCTACGAGCAGTACTTC
NA TRBJ1-1 TRBV6-6 many CASRKIAEAFF TGTGCCAGCAGAAAAATCGCGGAAGCTTTCTTT
NA TRBJ1-4 TRBV5-1 many CASSLDGYEKLFF TGCGCCAGCAGCTTGGATGGGTATGAAAAACTGTTTTTT
NA TRBJ1-2 TRBV29-1 many CSAGTLNYGYTF TGCAGCGCCGGGACTCTCAACTATGGCTACACCTTC
TRBD1 TRBJ2-5 TRBV28 many CASTDRGTPQETQYF TGTGCCAGTACCGACAGGGGTACGCCCCAAGAGACCCAGTACTTC
TRBD2 TRBJ2-3 TRBV28 many CASLLLAGSTDTQYF TGTGCCAGCCTGTTGTTAGCGGGGAGCACAGATACGCAGTATTTT
NA TRBJ2-3 TRBV9 many CASSVEVAGLTDTQYF TGTGCCAGCAGCGTAGAAGTTGCGGGGCTGACAGATACGCAGTATTTT
NA TRBJ2-7 TRBV7-2 many CASRSRGVGSYEQYF TGTGCCAGCAGATCGAGGGGGGTGGGTTCCTACGAGCAGTACTTC
NA TRBJ1-1 TRBV18 many CASSPIRGENTEAFF TGTGCCAGCTCACCAATCAGGGGAGAGAACACTGAAGCTTTCTTT
TRBD2 TRBJ2-5 TRBV19 many CASSGLAGQETQYF TGTGCCAGTAGTGGACTAGCGGGGCAAGAGACCCAGTACTTC
NA TRBJ2-2 TRBV10-3 many CAISEPPPAGGELFF TGTGCCATCAGTGAGCCCCCCCCTGCCGGAGGGGAGCTGTTTTTT
NA TRBJ2-2 TRBV12-3/TRBV12-4 many CASSSSTRGTGELFF TGTGCCAGCAGTTCCTCCACCCGGGGCACCGGGGAGCTGTTTTTT